Presented here are 23 T cell receptor beta chains from one specimen sequenced in a study of identical twins. MiXCR was run by TCRdb on the 5' RACE reads, yielding one entry per CDR3 protein. This sample yields about 200,000 distinct CDR3 sequences, of which 5.5% to 7.5% are seen a single time; less than 15% belongs to the top ten. This sample was shared with a second study, whose subject was T cells expressing NK-cell markers.

The sequenced sample consisted of CD8+ T cells sorted from blood. Every receptor here comes from a woman aged 18-29 years in good health.

Here the CDR3 DNA reads TGTGCCAGCAGCCTCGCCGGGACAGGGCAACGCGAGCAGTACTTC. As protein: CASSLAGTGQREQYF. The chain uses TRBV7-9 and TRBJ2-7, with 9 positions matching TRBD1. Per germline, CDR1 SEHNR and CDR2 FQNEAQ (reference sequence). With V trimmed by 5 bases and J by 6 bases, 11 bases remained unmatched. The CDR3 extends over 15 amino acids.

The chain links TRBV15 to TRBJ2-1; 13 nucleotides agree with TRBD2. The CDR3 loop spans 15 amino acids. Germline CDR1 LNHNV, CDR2 YYDKDF (reference sequence). V was clipped by 7 bases and J by 2 bases; unmatched bases: 2. The CDR3, as DNA: TGTGCCACCAAGGGGACTAGCGGGGCCTACAATGAGCAGTTCTTC. It is translated as CATKGTSGAYNEQFF.

The table lists this clonotype with a few counts. J is TRBJ2-7 and V is TRBV7-9; possibly TRBD1 for D (5 bases). There are 14 residues in the CDR3. V lost 0 bases and J lost 5, with 11 bases in between. Germline V gives CDR1 SEHNR, CDR2 FQNEAQ (reference sequence). This CDR3 reads CASSLASTGDEQYF. The DNA of the CDR3 is TGTGCCAGCAGCTTAGCTAGTACAGGCGACGAGCAGTACTTC.

This clonotype was seen a few times. The chain joins TRBV4-3 to TRBJ1-1; D unresolved. In germline, CDR1 is LGHNA, CDR2 YSLEER. The CDR3 sequence is 13 residues long. V lost 4 bases, J lost 0 bases, and 6 bases lay in between. In DNA form, the CDR3 reads TGCGCCAGCAGCCGCGGCCTGAACACTGAAGCTTTCTTT. Translated: CASSRGLNTEAFF.

This clonotype was seen more than once but under ten times. This rearrangement joins TRBV5-8 to TRBJ1-2, with 7 bases lining up with TRBD1. CDR3 length equals 15 residues. Looked up from germline, CDR1 is SGHTS and CDR2 is YDEGEE. V dropped 3 bases and J dropped 3; count of bases not matched to a gene: 8. The CDR3 DNA sequence: TGTGCCAGCAGCTCCGTTTTCGGGACAGACTATGGCTACACCTTC. It translates to CASSSVFGTDYGYTF.

The chain combines TRBV10-1 with TRBJ2-7; D is perhaps TRBD2 (5 bases). This CDR3 comprises 14 residues. Germline lookup yields CDR1 WNHNN and CDR2 SYGVQD (reference sequence). The ends were cut back, 6 bases at V and 1 base at J, with 13 bases in the middle. CDR3 region: CASSGLELSYEQYF. For the CDR3, the DNA is TGCGCCAGCAGCGGACTCGAATTGTCCTACGAGCAGTACTTC.

This sequence joins TRBV10-2 and TRBJ2-1; D is perhaps TRBD1 (6 bases). Trimming pared 4 bases from V and 0 bases from J, leaving 13 bases between. The CDR3 contains 16 residues. Germline-derived CDR1 and CDR2 are WSHSY and SAAADI. CDR3 region: CASSVQGPVSYNEQFF. The CDR3 bases are TGCGCCAGCAGTGTCCAGGGGCCCGTCTCCTACAATGAGCAGTTCTTC.

This sequence joins TRBV6-1 and TRBJ1-2; 7 bases are a match to TRBD1. The CDR3 length is 13 residues. J lost 1 base, V lost 9 bases, and 5 bases had no gene match. CDR1 is MNHNS and CDR2 is SASEGT in the germline V gene. The CDR3 sequence: CASFQGGNYGYTF. CDR3 sequence (DNA): TGTGCCAGTTTTCAGGGGGGTAACTATGGCTACACCTTC.

This clonotype was seen only a few times. This sequence joins TRBV20-1 and TRBJ2-1; maybe TRBD2 (6 bases). Germline CDR1 reads DFQATT; CDR2 reads SNEGSKA (reference sequence). The CDR3 is made up of 13 amino acids. The V end lost 3 bases, the J end lost 8 bases, and 14 bases lay between the germline ends. CDR3 bases: TGCAGTGCTAGGGGACTCCCCCCGTATGAGCAGTTCTTC. Protein: CSARGLPPYEQFF.

V and J are TRBV6-5 and TRBJ1-2; D gene ambiguous. CDR3 size: 14 residues. V shed 4 bases and J shed 3 bases, with 12 bases lying between them. The germline CDR1 and CDR2 sequences are MNHEY and SVGAGI. CDR3 in amino acids: CASSSRYLDYGYTF. Here the CDR3 DNA reads TGTGCCAGCAGTTCCCGTTATTTGGACTATGGCTACACCTTC.

This clonotype has ten or more counts. The chain has TRBV7-9 and TRBJ1-1, with D unresolved. Trimming removed 1 base at V and 8 bases at J, with 8 bases between. Germline-derived CDR1 and CDR2 are SEHNR and FQNEAQ (reference sequence). The CDR3 totals 12 residues. The CDR3 protein is CASSLESAEAFF. As DNA, the CDR3 is TGTGCCAGCAGCTTAGAGAGCGCGGAAGCTTTCTTT.

This clonotype was counted a few times. The chain recombines TRBV24-1 with TRBJ2-3; 8 bases fit TRBD2. The CDR3 runs 13 residues. V was clipped by 7 bases and J by 4 bases; unmatched bases: 3. Germline CDR1 reads KGHDR; CDR2 reads SFDVKD. The CDR3 loop reads CATRAGGADTQYF. In nucleotides, the CDR3 is TGTGCCACCAGGGCGGGAGGAGCAGATACGCAGTATTTT.

This clonotype was counted at least ten times. The chain is built from TRBV6-5 and TRBJ2-7; D gene unclear. V lost 2 bases and J lost 5, with 13 bases in between. Germline CDR1 is MNHEY and CDR2 is SVGAGI. The CDR3 runs 14 residues. CDR3 sequence: CASSYLAVGNEQYF. The CDR3 DNA reads as TGTGCCAGCAGTTACCTGGCTGTAGGGAACGAGCAGTACTTC.

This clonotype was recorded at least ten times. The CDR3 region has the DNA TGTGCCAGCAGCTCAGACAGGGCTGAGCAGTTCTTC. Its translation: CASSSDRAEQFF. This sequence joins TRBV9 and TRBJ2-1; 7 positions agree with TRBD1. The V segment lost 4 bases and the J segment 9 bases; nucleotides outside the gene matches: 4. Per germline, CDR1 SGDLS and CDR2 YYNGEE. The CDR3 loop spans 12 amino acids.

This chain joins TRBV12-3 or TRBV12-4 and TRBJ2-5, with a weak D call TRBD2 (7 bases). The CDR3 consists of 16 residues. V was shortened by 4 bases and J by 4 bases, with 19 bases between the two germline ends. The DNA of the CDR3 is TGTGCCAGCAGTTCAGGTGGGGGGGCAGGCGGAGAGACCCAGTACTTC. Its translation is CASSSGGGAGGETQYF.

This clonotype was recorded many times. V and J are TRBV6-1 and TRBJ2-5, with TRBD1 matching over 7 bases. Germline V gene lookup returns CDR1 MNHNS and CDR2 SASEGT. CDR3 length: 18 residues. Losses at the gene ends were 2 bases for V and 2 bases for J; bases not matched to a gene: 14. The CDR3 reads CASSEPGQSRSLQETQYF. The CDR3 nucleotides read TGTGCCAGCAGTGAACCGGGACAGTCCCGATCGCTGCAAGAGACCCAGTACTTC.

This clonotype has ten or more counts. DNA of the CDR3: TGCGCCAGCAGCCCGGGGACACCCTATGGCTACACCTTC. Translated, it gives CASSPGTPYGYTF. This chain links TRBV5-1 with TRBJ1-2; weak D call: TRBD1 (6 bases). CDR1 and CDR2 (germline): SGHRS, YFSETQ. The CDR3 spans 13 residues. The V end was cut by 4 bases, the J end by 4 bases, with 11 bases between.

This clonotype appeared many times. The chain couples TRBV12-3 or TRBV12-4 to TRBJ2-3, with 7 bases aligning to TRBD2. V shed 6 bases, J shed 4 bases, and the junction held 13 bases outside the gene matches. There are 16 residues in the CDR3. The CDR3 DNA follows: TGTGCCAGCAGAGACAGTTGGGAGGGCCACTCAGATACGCAGTATTTT. Residues: CASRDSWEGHSDTQYF.

This chain joins TRBV20-1 and TRBJ2-7, with TRBD2 matching 12 bases. This CDR3 has 15 amino acids. Trimming at V came to 0 bases and at J to 3 bases, leaving 3 bases not matched to a gene. CDR1 and CDR2 from the germline V gene are DFQATT and SNEGSKA (reference sequence). The CDR3 spells CSARDLTSGSYEQYF. In DNA form, the CDR3 reads TGCAGTGCTAGAGATCTGACTAGCGGGAGCTACGAGCAGTACTTC.

In this sample, this clonotype turned up a few times. This chain uses TRBV4-1 with TRBJ1-1; 7 nucleotides line up with TRBD1. CDR1 is MGHRA and CDR2 is YSYEKL in the germline V gene. The V segment lost 0 bases and the J segment 7 bases; nucleotides outside the gene matches: 5. This CDR3 contains 14 residues. The CDR3 loop reads CASSQETGTIEAFF. The CDR3 DNA sequence: TGCGCCAGCAGCCAAGAGACAGGGACGATTGAAGCTTTCTTT.

Only a few counts were recorded for this clonotype. The chain links TRBV5-6 to TRBJ2-5, with D hard to call. Between the trimmed V and J ends, which lost 4 bases and 1 base, there was a span of 11 bases. From germline, CDR1 is SGHDT and CDR2 YYEEEE. The CDR3 runs to 14 residues. The CDR3, as DNA: TGTGCCAGCAGCCCCGCGGACGGCCAAGAGACCCAGTACTTC. It encodes CASSPADGQETQYF.

CDR3 nucleotide sequence: TGTGCCAGCAAGGAGGCAGTTAAGATGAACACTGAAGCTTTCTTT. This encodes CASKEAVKMNTEAFF. This chain links TRBV27 with TRBJ1-1; D uncertain. Deletions cut 7 bases from V and 0 bases from J, with 15 bases between. Germline CDR1 reads MNHEY; CDR2 reads SMNVEV (reference sequence). This CDR3 is 15 amino acids long.

This clonotype has only a few counts. The chain uses TRBV27 and TRBJ2-1; TRBD2 agrees at 8 bases. Germline loops: CDR1 MNHEY, CDR2 SMNVEV (reference sequence). The CDR3 contains 17 residues. After removal of 4 bases from V and 6 bases from J, the junction contained 14 bases not matched to a gene. CDR3 loop: CASSSPLRAGVINEQFF. As DNA, the CDR3 is TGTGCCAGCAGTTCCCCACTTAGAGCGGGAGTAATCAATGAGCAGTTCTTC.